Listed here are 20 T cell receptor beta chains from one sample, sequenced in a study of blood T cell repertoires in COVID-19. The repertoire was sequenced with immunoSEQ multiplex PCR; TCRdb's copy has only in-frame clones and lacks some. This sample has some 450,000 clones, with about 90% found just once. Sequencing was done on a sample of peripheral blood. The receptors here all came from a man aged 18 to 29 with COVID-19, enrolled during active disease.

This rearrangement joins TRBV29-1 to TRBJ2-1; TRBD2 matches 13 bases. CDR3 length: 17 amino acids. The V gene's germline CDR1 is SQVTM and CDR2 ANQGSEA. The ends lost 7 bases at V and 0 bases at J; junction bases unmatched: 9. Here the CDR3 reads CSDTGLAGPYSYNEQFF. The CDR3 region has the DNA TGCAGCGACACGGGACTAGCGGGACCATACTCCTACAATGAGCAGTTCTTC.

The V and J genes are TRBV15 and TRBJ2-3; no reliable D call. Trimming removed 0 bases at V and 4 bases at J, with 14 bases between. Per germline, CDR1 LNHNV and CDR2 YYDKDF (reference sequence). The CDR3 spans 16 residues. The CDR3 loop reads CATSREPLPYPDTQYF. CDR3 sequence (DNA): TGTGCCACCAGCAGAGAGCCACTTCCTTACCCAGATACGCAGTATTTT.

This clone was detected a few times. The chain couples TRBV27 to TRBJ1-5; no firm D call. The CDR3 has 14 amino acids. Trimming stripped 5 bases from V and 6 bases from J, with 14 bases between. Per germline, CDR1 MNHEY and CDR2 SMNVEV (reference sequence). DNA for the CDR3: TGTGCCAGCAGTCCCCAAAGCACTGGTCAGCCCCAGCATTTT. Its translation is CASSPQSTGQPQHF.

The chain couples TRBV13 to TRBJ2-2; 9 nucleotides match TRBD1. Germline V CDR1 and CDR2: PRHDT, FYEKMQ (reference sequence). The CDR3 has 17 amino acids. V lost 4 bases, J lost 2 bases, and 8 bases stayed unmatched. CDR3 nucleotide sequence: TGTGCCAGCAGCTCGGAACCGGGACAGGGAAACACCGGGGAGCTGTTTTTT. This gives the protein CASSSEPGQGNTGELFF.

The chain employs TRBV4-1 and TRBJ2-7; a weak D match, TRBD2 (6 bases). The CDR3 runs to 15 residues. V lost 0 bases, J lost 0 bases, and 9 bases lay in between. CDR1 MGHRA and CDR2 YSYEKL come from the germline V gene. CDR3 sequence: CASSQDLGSSYEQYF. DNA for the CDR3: TGCGCCAGCAGCCAAGATCTCGGGAGCTCCTACGAGCAGTACTTC.

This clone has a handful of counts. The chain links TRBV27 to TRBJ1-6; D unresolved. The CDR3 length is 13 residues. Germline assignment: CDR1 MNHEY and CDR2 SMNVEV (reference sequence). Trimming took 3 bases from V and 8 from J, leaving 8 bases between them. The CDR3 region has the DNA TGTGCCAGCAGTTTTAGGAGGGATTCACCCCTCCACTTT. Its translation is CASSFRRDSPLHF.

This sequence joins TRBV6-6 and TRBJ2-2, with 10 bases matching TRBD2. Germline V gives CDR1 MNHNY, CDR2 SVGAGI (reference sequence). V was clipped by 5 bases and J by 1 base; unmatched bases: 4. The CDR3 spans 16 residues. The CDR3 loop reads CASSLGLAVNTGELFF. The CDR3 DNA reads TGTGCCAGCAGTCTAGGACTAGCGGTGAACACCGGGGAGCTGTTTTTT.

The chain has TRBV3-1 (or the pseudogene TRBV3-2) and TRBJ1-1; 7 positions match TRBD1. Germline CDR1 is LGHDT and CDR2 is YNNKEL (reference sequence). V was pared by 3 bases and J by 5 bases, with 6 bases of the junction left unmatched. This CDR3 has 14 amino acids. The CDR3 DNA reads TGTGCCAGCAGCCACCGGACAGGAGGAACTGAAGCTTTCTTT. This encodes CASSHRTGGTEAFF.

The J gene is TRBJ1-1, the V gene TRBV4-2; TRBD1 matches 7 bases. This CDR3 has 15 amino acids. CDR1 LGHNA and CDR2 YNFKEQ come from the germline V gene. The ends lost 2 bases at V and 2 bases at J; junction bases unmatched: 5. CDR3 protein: CASSQTTGDNTEAFF. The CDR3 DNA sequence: TGTGCCAGCAGCCAAACCACAGGGGATAACACTGAAGCTTTCTTT.

The CDR3 sequence is CASSELAGGPREQYF. In DNA form, the CDR3 reads TGTGCCAGCAGTGAATTAGCGGGAGGGCCTCGAGAGCAGTACTTC. This chain connects TRBV2 to TRBJ2-7, with 11 bases fitting TRBD2. The ends lost 2 bases at V and 7 bases at J; junction bases unmatched: 7. The CDR3 totals 15 residues. Germline CDR1 SNHLY, CDR2 FYNNEI.

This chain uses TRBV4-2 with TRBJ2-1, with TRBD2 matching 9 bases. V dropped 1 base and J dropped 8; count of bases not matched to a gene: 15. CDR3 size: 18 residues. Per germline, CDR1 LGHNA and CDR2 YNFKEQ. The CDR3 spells CASSQVPGRVAGDHEQFF. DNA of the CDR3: TGTGCCAGCAGCCAAGTCCCCGGCCGGGTAGCGGGGGACCATGAGCAGTTCTTC.

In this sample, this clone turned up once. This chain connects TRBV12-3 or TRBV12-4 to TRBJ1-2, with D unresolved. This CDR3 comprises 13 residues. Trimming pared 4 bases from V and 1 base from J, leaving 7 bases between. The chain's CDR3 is CASSWPLNYGYTF. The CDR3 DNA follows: TGTGCCAGCAGTTGGCCCCTTAACTATGGCTACACCTTC.

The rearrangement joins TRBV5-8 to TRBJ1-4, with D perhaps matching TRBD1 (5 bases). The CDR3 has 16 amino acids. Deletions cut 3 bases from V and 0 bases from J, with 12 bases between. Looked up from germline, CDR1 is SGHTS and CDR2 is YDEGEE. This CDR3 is CASSSRQTATNEKLFF. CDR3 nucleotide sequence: TGTGCCAGCAGCTCACGACAGACTGCAACTAATGAAAAACTGTTTTTT.

As DNA, the CDR3 is TGTGCCAGCAGTTTATCAGGGGAGGCTTTCTTT. Its translation: CASSLSGEAFF. The chain couples TRBV12-3 or TRBV12-4 to TRBJ1-1; D is perhaps TRBD1 (6 bases). The CDR3 is 11 amino acids. V was shortened by 2 bases and J by 11 bases, with 9 bases between the two germline ends.

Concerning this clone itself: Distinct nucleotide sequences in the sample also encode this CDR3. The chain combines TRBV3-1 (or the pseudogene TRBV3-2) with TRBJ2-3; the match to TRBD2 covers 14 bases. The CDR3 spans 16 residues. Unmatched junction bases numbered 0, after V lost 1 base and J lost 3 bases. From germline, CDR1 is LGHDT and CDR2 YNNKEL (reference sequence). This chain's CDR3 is CASSQGLAGGTDTQYF. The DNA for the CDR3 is TGTGCCAGCAGCCAAGGACTAGCGGGGGGGACAGATACGCAGTATTTT.

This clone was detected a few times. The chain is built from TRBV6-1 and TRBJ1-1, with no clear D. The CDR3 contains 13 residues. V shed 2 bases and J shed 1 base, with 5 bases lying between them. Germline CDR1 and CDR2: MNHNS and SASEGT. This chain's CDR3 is CASSERENTEAFF. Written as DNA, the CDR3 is TGTGCCAGCAGTGAACGGGAGAACACTGAAGCTTTCTTT.

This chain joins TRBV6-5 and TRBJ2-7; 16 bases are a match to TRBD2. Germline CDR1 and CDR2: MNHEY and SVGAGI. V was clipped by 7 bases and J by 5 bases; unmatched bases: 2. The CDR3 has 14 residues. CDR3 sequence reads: CASTGTSGRDEQYF. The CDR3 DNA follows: TGTGCCAGCACTGGGACTAGCGGGAGGGACGAGCAGTACTTC.

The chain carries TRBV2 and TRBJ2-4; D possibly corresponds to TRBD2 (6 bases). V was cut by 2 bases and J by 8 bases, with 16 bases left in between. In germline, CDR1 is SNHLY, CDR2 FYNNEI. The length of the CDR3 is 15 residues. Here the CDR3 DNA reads TGTGCCAGCAGTGAAACGCCAACTTGGGGGGACATTCAGTACTTC. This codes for CASSETPTWGDIQYF.

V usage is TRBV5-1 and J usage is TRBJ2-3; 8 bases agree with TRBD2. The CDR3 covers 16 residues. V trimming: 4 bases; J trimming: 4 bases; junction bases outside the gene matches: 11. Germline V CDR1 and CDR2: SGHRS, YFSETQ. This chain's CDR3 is CASSVVQRELADTQYF. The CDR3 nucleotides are TGCGCCAGCAGCGTGGTCCAGCGGGAGCTTGCAGATACGCAGTATTTT.

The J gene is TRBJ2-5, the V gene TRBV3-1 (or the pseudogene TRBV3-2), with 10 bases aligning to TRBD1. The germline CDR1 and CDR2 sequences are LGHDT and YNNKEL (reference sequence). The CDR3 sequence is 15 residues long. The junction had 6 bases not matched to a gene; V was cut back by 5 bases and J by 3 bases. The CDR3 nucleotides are TGTGCCAGCAGCGATGACAGGGGGCGTAAAGAGACCCAGTACTTC. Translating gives CASSDDRGRKETQYF.